These 24 T cell receptor beta chains originate from one sample sequenced in a study of PD-1 blockade in classical Hodgkin lymphoma (dated by TCRdb to 2019 to 2021). Library prep was done by the immunoSEQ multiplex PCR assay. TCRdb limited this immuneACCESS table to in-frame rearrangements with V and J called. A share of clones is missing; checked studies link under half to unresolved V genes, and the rest is unexplained. The sample records 20,000 to 30,000 clones, around 87% of which are singletons. The ten most abundant clones make up roughly 25% of the sample. In light of the paper, this sample's time point label describes: cycle 4 day 1 (C4D1), after 6 weeks of nivolumab. Every trial patient had relapsed following autologous stem cell transplantation, and prior brentuximab vedotin exposure was what differed among cohorts A, B and C. The material was peripheral blood mononuclear cells (PBMCs), obtained before the fourth cycle of nivolumab. The receptors come from a human donor with classical Hodgkin lymphoma.

The CDR3 here is CASSPPSSLSGANVLTF. In DNA form, the CDR3 reads TGTGCCAGCTCACCACCGAGTAGCCTATCTGGGGCCAACGTCCTGACTTTC. V and J are TRBV18 and TRBJ2-6; no definite D call. The germline CDR1 and CDR2 sequences are KGHSH and LQKENI. CDR3 length: 17 residues. V was cut by 0 bases and J by 1 base, with 10 bases left in between.

The rearrangement joins TRBV11-2 to TRBJ2-7, with 10 positions matching TRBD2. This CDR3 has 16 residues. V lost 2 bases and J lost 2; bases outside the gene matches: 6. Germline V gene sequence: CDR1 SGHAT, CDR2 FQNNGV. In nucleotides, the CDR3 is TGTGCCAGCAGCTTACTCCGGACTAGCGGCACCTACGAGCAGTACTTC. It translates to CASSLLRTSGTYEQYF.

The gene calls are TRBV18 and TRBJ2-3; 9 nucleotides agree with TRBD1. There are 17 residues in the CDR3. Germline loops: CDR1 KGHSH, CDR2 LQKENI. V lost 2 bases to trimming and J lost 2 bases; unmatched junction nucleotides: 8. CDR3 sequence reads: CASSPNRGRFSTDTQYF. The CDR3 DNA sequence: TGTGCCAGCTCACCAAACAGGGGGCGCTTTTCCACAGATACGCAGTATTTT.

This clone was seen once. V and J are TRBV5-1 and TRBJ2-5, with TRBD2 identical over 13 bases. V was clipped by 6 bases and J by 8 bases; unmatched bases: 16. Germline assignment: CDR1 SGHRS and CDR2 YFSETQ. CDR3 length equals 17 residues. The CDR3 DNA reads as TGCGCCAGCACTCCGGGACTAGCGGGACCTCGAGGAGGAACCCAGTACTTC. Translated, it gives CASTPGLAGPRGGTQYF.

This clone was recorded once. The germline gene is not matched at one end of the junction; a read error may be the cause. V gene TRBV7-9 combines with J gene TRBJ2-7, with TRBD1 matching over 7 bases. The CDR3 contains 12 residues. Germline V gene lookup returns CDR1 SEHNR and CDR2 FQNEAQ (reference sequence). The CDR3 nucleotides are TGTGCCAGCAGCTTAAGACAGGGCCCCTTCTCCTTC. Translation gives CASSLRQGPFSF.

J is TRBJ2-7 and V is TRBV7-8; TRBD2 matches at 7 bases. The CDR3 sequence is 14 residues long. Germline V CDR1 and CDR2: SGHVS, FQNEAQ. V gave up 4 bases and J gave up 6 bases; unmatched junction bases: 9. The CDR3 here is CASSSREGTSEQYF. Here the CDR3 DNA reads TGTGCCAGCAGCTCCAGGGAGGGGACTTCCGAGCAGTACTTC. The variable domain in full, completed from reference TRBV7-8 and TRBJ2-7, reads GAGVSQSPRYKVAKRGQDVALRCDPISGHVSLFWYQQALGQGPEFLTYFQNEAQLDKSGLPSDRFFAERPEGSVSTLKIQRTQQEDSAVYLCASSSREGTSEQYFGPGTRLTVT.

The chain carries TRBV2 and TRBJ1-4, with 7 bases lining up with TRBD1. Trimming removed 4 bases from V and 8 bases from J; junction bases left unmatched: 4. The germline V gene encodes CDR1 SNHLY and CDR2 FYNNEI. The CDR3 length is 13 residues. CDR3 protein: CASSAGGWEKLFF. The CDR3 DNA follows: TGTGCCAGCAGTGCAGGGGGGTGGGAAAAACTGTTTTTT.

V and J are TRBV5-1 and TRBJ2-5, with 12 bases matching TRBD2. Germline trimming cut 0 bases from V and 5 bases from J; bases unmatched to any gene: 2. The germline CDR1 and CDR2 sequences are SGHRS and YFSETQ. This CDR3 spans 15 amino acids. The DNA of the CDR3 is TGCGCCAGCAGCTTGGGACTAGCGGGAGTGGAGACCCAGTACTTC. This translates into CASSLGLAGVETQYF.

By sample fraction, this clone is medium-sized. The genes are TRBV10-1 and TRBJ1-1; no clear D. This CDR3 contains 19 residues. V shed 4 bases and J shed 6 bases, with 30 bases lying between them. Germline V gene data show CDR1 as WNHNN and CDR2 as SYGVQD (reference sequence). The CDR3 reads CASSATRFFKTEIESEAFF. Written as DNA, the CDR3 is TGCGCCAGCAGTGCCACCAGATTTTTCAAGACGGAGATAGAGTCTGAAGCTTTCTTT.

The chain combines TRBV27 with TRBJ2-2; TRBD1 matches at 7 bases. From germline, CDR1 is MNHEY and CDR2 SMNVEV (reference sequence). The CDR3 loop spans 14 amino acids. Losses at the gene ends were 5 bases for V and 4 bases for J; bases not matched to a gene: 4. DNA for the CDR3: TGTGCCAGCAGTCCCGGACAGGCCACCGGGGAGCTGTTTTTT. This gives the protein CASSPGQATGELFF.

The chain recombines TRBV11-2 with TRBJ2-3, with unresolved D. CDR3 length equals 13 residues. Trimming removed 0 bases at V and 7 bases at J, with 8 bases between. The germline CDR1 and CDR2 sequences are SGHAT and FQNNGV. CDR3 nucleotide sequence: TGTGCCAGCAGCTTAGATGTCACGCATACGCAGTATTTT. This sequence encodes CASSLDVTHTQYF.

The chain links TRBV2 to TRBJ1-5; perhaps TRBD1 as D (5 bases). V gave up 4 bases and J gave up 5 bases, with 12 bases separating them. There are 14 residues in the CDR3. Germline V lookup: CDR1 SNHLY, CDR2 FYNNEI. Here the CDR3 reads CASSVRLGDQPQHF. The CDR3, as DNA: TGTGCCAGCAGTGTCCGTCTGGGGGATCAGCCCCAGCATTTT.

The V and J genes are TRBV30 and TRBJ1-2; D is unresolved. From germline, CDR1 is GTSNPN and CDR2 SVGIG (reference sequence). V was cut by 4 bases and J by 6 bases, with 24 bases left in between. The CDR3 is made up of 16 amino acids. CDR3 nucleotide sequence: TGTGCCTGGACGTTTAGGGAGCGGGCCCGAGTAGATGGCTACACCTTC. This sequence encodes CAWTFRERARVDGYTF.

This clone has just one count. The chain couples TRBV29-1 to TRBJ1-4; no definite D call. This CDR3 contains 13 residues. V shed 7 bases and J shed 8 bases, with 17 bases lying between them. CDR1 and CDR2 (germline): SQVTM, ANQGSEA. For the CDR3, the DNA is TGCAGCGCCATGGACGCCTTGGAGGAAAAACTGTTTTTT. Protein: CSAMDALEEKLFF.

The V and J genes are TRBV5-1 and TRBJ2-7, with TRBD1 as a possible D gene (5 bases). This CDR3 is 14 amino acids long. Germline values: CDR1 SGHRS, CDR2 YFSETQ. Trimming pared 2 bases from V and 5 bases from J, leaving 14 bases between. The chain's CDR3 is CASSLPNRRHEQYF. The CDR3 nucleotides are TGCGCCAGCAGCTTACCGAACAGGCGCCACGAGCAGTACTTC.

This chain uses TRBV29-1 with TRBJ2-1; TRBD2 might be the D (6 bases). This CDR3 has 14 amino acids. Germline values: CDR1 SQVTM, CDR2 ANQGSEA. Trimming removed 3 bases at V and 7 bases at J, with 16 bases between. CDR3 nucleotide sequence: TGCAGCGTTGATGTTTATGGACTATTAAATGAGCAGTTCTTC. It yields the protein CSVDVYGLLNEQFF.

The CDR3 loop reads CASSRRLAGGIYNEQFF. The CDR3 bases are TGTGCCAGCAGTCGACGACTAGCGGGAGGGATCTACAATGAGCAGTTCTTC. The chain recombines TRBV27 with TRBJ2-1; 14 bases map to TRBD2. This CDR3 comprises 17 residues. V lost 5 bases, J lost 3 bases, and 6 bases stayed unmatched. CDR1 is MNHEY and CDR2 is SMNVEV in the germline V gene (reference sequence).

V is TRBV11-2 and J is TRBJ2-2; 9 bases align to TRBD1. Germline CDR1 SGHAT, CDR2 FQNNGV. The CDR3 totals 15 residues. The trim removed 4 bases at V and 4 bases at J, leaving 4 bases unmatched. The CDR3 region has the DNA TGTGCCAGCAGCTCAACGGGACAGGGCACCGGGGAGCTGTTTTTT. Its protein is CASSSTGQGTGELFF. The complete variable domain, with remaining parts taken from reference TRBV11-2 and TRBJ2-2, reads EAGVAQSPRYKIIEKRQSVAFWCNPISGHATLYWYQQILGQGPKLLIQFQNNGVVDDSQLPKDRFSAERLKGVDSTLKIQPAKLEDSAVYLCASSSTGQGTGELFFGEGSRLTVL.

The genes are TRBV29-1 and TRBJ2-3; 8 bases line up with TRBD2. The CDR3 has 14 residues. V was pared by 1 base and J by 0 bases, with 0 bases of the junction left unmatched. The germline gives CDR1 SQVTM, CDR2 ANQGSEA. In DNA, the CDR3 is TGCAGCGTTGAAGGCGGGAGGAGCACAGATACGCAGTATTTT. It yields the protein CSVEGGRSTDTQYF.

This chain connects TRBV5-1 to TRBJ2-5; 8 nucleotides align to TRBD2. The CDR3 totals 17 residues. The ends lost 0 bases at V and 2 bases at J; junction bases unmatched: 9. CDR1 SGHRS and CDR2 YFSETQ come from the germline V gene. CDR3 region: CASSLEPLAGHQETQYF. The CDR3, as DNA: TGCGCCAGCAGCTTGGAACCCTTAGCGGGACATCAAGAGACCCAGTACTTC.

The chain's CDR3 is CASSVTVSDEQYF. The CDR3 DNA follows: TGTGCCAGCAGCGTAACGGTAAGCGACGAGCAGTACTTC. This chain links TRBV9 with TRBJ2-7; D call uncertain. CDR3 length: 13 amino acids. Trimming took 1 base from V and 5 from J, leaving 10 bases between them. Germline V gives CDR1 SGDLS, CDR2 YYNGEE. Together with reference TRBV9 and TRBJ2-7, the CDR3 gives the full variable domain: DSGVTQTPKHLITATGQRVTLRCSPRSGDLSVYWYQQSLDQGLQFLIQYYNGEERAKGNILERFSAQQFPDLHSELNLSSLELGDSALYFCASSVTVSDEQYFGPGTRLTVT.

The rearrangement joins TRBV11-3 to TRBJ2-7; 7 bases are a match to TRBD2. CDR1 SGHNT and CDR2 YENEEA come from the germline V gene. This CDR3 region has 14 residues. The V gene end was trimmed by 2 bases and the J gene end by 6 bases; junction bases not matched to a gene: 7. CDR3 DNA: TGTGCCAGCAGCTTATGGGACTATGGTGGCGAGCAGTACTTC. Residues: CASSLWDYGGEQYF.

This CDR3 reads CASSLGADFYEQYF. CDR3 DNA sequence: TGCGCCAGCAGCTTGGGGGCAGACTTCTACGAGCAGTACTTC. The chain employs TRBV5-1 and TRBJ2-7, with no clear D. Trimming removed 0 bases at V and 3 bases at J, with 10 bases between. The germline V gene encodes CDR1 SGHRS and CDR2 YFSETQ. This CDR3 contains 14 residues. Full variable domain (outside the CDR3, taken from reference TRBV5-1 and TRBJ2-7): KAGVTQTPRYLIKTRGQQVTLSCSPISGHRSVSWYQQTPGQGLQFLFEYFSETQRNKGNFPGRFSGRQFSNSRSEMNVSTLELGDSALYLCASSLGADFYEQYFGPGTRLTVT.

The rearrangement joins TRBV2 to TRBJ1-2, with D possibly being TRBD1 (5 bases). Germline CDR1 is SNHLY and CDR2 is FYNNEI. V was cut by 4 bases and J by 0 bases, with 21 bases left in between. The CDR3 sequence is 18 residues long. CDR3 protein: CASSGPDAEGPSNYGYTF. The CDR3 DNA reads TGTGCCAGCAGTGGGCCGGACGCCGAGGGGCCCTCTAACTATGGCTACACCTTC.